A single sample gave rise to the 13 T cell receptor beta chains below, sequenced in a study of T-cell memory formation after mild COVID-19. TCRdb fed the 5' RACE reads into MiXCR, producing one record per CDR3 protein. The data contain about 270,000 distinct CDR3 sequences, about 16% of them seen just once; the ten biggest clones take up 20% to 25%. The sequenced sample consisted of PBMCs or a T cell subset sorted from them (not recorded which). The receptors were gathered from a man aged 18 to 30 who had mild COVID-19 (a few samples of this study predate the infection). Cell type and time point are not known.

V gene TRBV5-1 combines with J gene TRBJ2-2, with D uncertain. Germline values: CDR1 SGHRS, CDR2 YFSETQ. Trimming removed 2 bases at V and 4 bases at J, with 6 bases between. The CDR3 is 13 residues long. CDR3 nucleotide sequence: TGCGCCAGCAGCTTTCCCGCCACCGGGGAGCTGTTTTTT. As protein: CASSFPATGELFF.

This clonotype has only a few counts. CDR3 nucleotide sequence: TGTGCCAGCAGTGTCGGCCTTACTAACACTGAAGCTTTCTTT. This codes for CASSVGLTNTEAFF. The chain uses TRBV2 and TRBJ1-1; no clear D gene. V was pared by 4 bases and J by 2 bases, with 11 bases between. The CDR3 consists of 14 residues. CDR1 is SNHLY, CDR2 FYNNEI, per germline.

This clonotype was observed a handful of times. The gene calls are TRBV7-2 and TRBJ1-1, with D tentatively TRBD1 (5 bases). Germline values: CDR1 SGHTA, CDR2 FQGNSA. The V and J ends lost 4 bases and 1 base respectively, with 13 bases between them. The CDR3 runs to 15 residues. The CDR3 reads CASSWRGGSNTEAFF. As DNA, the CDR3 is TGTGCCAGCAGCTGGCGGGGGGGGTCGAACACTGAAGCTTTCTTT.

This clonotype was seen a few times. The chain carries TRBV29-1 and TRBJ2-1, with unresolved D. V lost 6 bases to trimming and J lost 5 bases, with 14 bases between them. The CDR3 is 13 amino acids. The germline V gene encodes CDR1 SQVTM and CDR2 ANQGSEA. Here the CDR3 DNA reads TGCAGCGTCTGGGGTGCCAGAGACAATGAGCAGTTCTTC. Protein: CSVWGARDNEQFF.

This clonotype was seen a handful of times. The CDR3 loop is CSAEGRFRYNEQFF. The CDR3 nucleotides read TGCAGCGCCGAGGGCAGATTTAGATACAATGAGCAGTTCTTC. The chain couples TRBV29-1 to TRBJ2-1; perhaps TRBD2 as D (5 bases). The CDR3 consists of 14 residues. Trimming removed 7 bases from V and 4 bases from J, with 17 bases in between. The germline CDR1 and CDR2 sequences are SQVTM and ANQGSEA.

The chain joins TRBV7-2 to TRBJ2-3, with D perhaps matching TRBD1 or TRBD2 (5 bases each). CDR3 length: 14 residues. CDR1 SGHTA and CDR2 FQGNSA come from the germline V gene. V lost 5 bases and J lost 4, with 13 bases in between. CDR3 in amino acids: CASSNRLGADTQYF. Written as DNA, the CDR3 is TGTGCCAGCAGCAATAGGTTGGGGGCAGATACGCAGTATTTT.

There are a few counts of this clonotype. The chain combines TRBV4-1 with TRBJ1-3; D gene unclear. The CDR3 length is 13 residues. Trimming took off 1 base at V and 1 base at J, with 2 bases between the two ends. Germline V lookup: CDR1 MGHRA, CDR2 YSYEKL. CDR3 in DNA: TGCGCCAGCAGCCAAGTATCTGGAAACACCATATATTTT. This sequence encodes CASSQVSGNTIYF.

The V call is TRBV5-1, the J call TRBJ2-3, with 7 bases that match TRBD1. V trimming: 2 bases; J trimming: 2 bases; junction bases outside the gene matches: 5. The length of the CDR3 is 15 residues. CDR1 is SGHRS, CDR2 YFSETQ, per germline. The CDR3 DNA sequence: TGCGCCAGCAGCTTAGGACAGGCCGACACAGATACGCAGTATTTT. Translating it yields CASSLGQADTDTQYF.

This clonotype showed up just a few times. The chain employs TRBV5-1 and TRBJ2-7, with D perhaps TRBD2 (6 bases). Germline CDR1 and CDR2: SGHRS and YFSETQ. The CDR3 has 14 amino acids. Trimming pared 0 bases from V and 4 bases from J, leaving 11 bases between. The CDR3 DNA reads as TGCGCCAGCAGCTTGGTTACGGAGGGATACGAGCAGTACTTC. It yields the protein CASSLVTEGYEQYF.

This clonotype was recorded a few times. This CDR3 is CASSQDPGPETQYF. As DNA, the CDR3 is TGCGCCAGCAGCCAAGACCCAGGCCCGGAGACCCAGTACTTC. The chain combines TRBV4-1 with TRBJ2-5, with D uncertain. V was trimmed by 0 bases and J by 5 bases, leaving 10 bases between them. CDR3 size: 14 residues. The germline V gene has CDR1 MGHRA and CDR2 YSYEKL.

In its sample, this clonotype was seen a few times. The chain links TRBV6-1 to TRBJ2-3, with no clear D. Germline values: CDR1 MNHNS, CDR2 SASEGT. The V gene lost 7 bases and the J gene lost 2 bases, with 7 bases spanning the gap. The CDR3 sequence is 12 residues long. This CDR3 reads CASTAFTDTQYF. The CDR3 DNA follows: TGTGCCAGCACCGCATTCACAGATACGCAGTATTTT.

This clonotype was recorded at least ten times. V gene TRBV10-3 combines with J gene TRBJ2-7; 9 nucleotides agree with TRBD1. This CDR3 spans 15 amino acids. Germline CDR1 and CDR2: ENHRY and SYGVKD. The junction had 9 bases not matched to a gene; V was cut back by 6 bases and J by 3 bases. This CDR3 reads CAISAGTGPGYEQYV. CDR3 nucleotides: TGTGCCATCAGCGCGGGGACAGGGCCTGGCTACGAGCAGTACGTC.

This clonotype was seen repeatedly, ten times or more. The rearrangement links TRBV5-1 to TRBJ2-7, with 8 bases fitting TRBD1. The CDR3 consists of 17 residues. Germline CDR1 reads SGHRS; CDR2 reads YFSETQ. With V trimmed by 4 bases and J by 4 bases, 16 bases remained unmatched. The CDR3 protein is CASSMQGATTGIYEQYF. CDR3 in DNA: TGCGCCAGCAGCATGCAGGGGGCTACAACGGGGATATACGAGCAGTACTTC.